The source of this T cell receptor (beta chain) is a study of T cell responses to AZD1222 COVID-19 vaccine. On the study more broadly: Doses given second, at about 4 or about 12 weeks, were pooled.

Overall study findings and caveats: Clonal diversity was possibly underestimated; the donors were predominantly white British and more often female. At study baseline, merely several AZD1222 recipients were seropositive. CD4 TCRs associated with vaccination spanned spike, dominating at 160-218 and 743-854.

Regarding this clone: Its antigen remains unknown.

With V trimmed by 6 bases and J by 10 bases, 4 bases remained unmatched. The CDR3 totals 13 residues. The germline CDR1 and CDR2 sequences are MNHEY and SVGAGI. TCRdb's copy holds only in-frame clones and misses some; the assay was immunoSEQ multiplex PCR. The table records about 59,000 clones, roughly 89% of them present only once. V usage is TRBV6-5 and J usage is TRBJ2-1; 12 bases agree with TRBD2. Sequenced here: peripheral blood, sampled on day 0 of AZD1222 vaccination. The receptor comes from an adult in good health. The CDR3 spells CASSSGLAGEQFF. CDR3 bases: TGTGCCAGCAGCTCCGGACTAGCGGGGGAGCAGTTCTTC.